The present entry profiles one T cell receptor beta chain with its context. Its matching antigen is unknown. Researchers ran the PCR with 60 Vbeta and 13 Jbeta primers. Repertoires were generated with immunoSEQ multiplex PCR, while TCRdb's copy carries only in-frame clones and drops some. The profile shows tens of thousands of clones, under 85% of them singletons. CDR3 size: 15 residues. V lost 0 bases and J lost 5; bases outside the gene matches: 6. In germline, CDR1 is SGHNT, CDR2 YENEEA. The data stem from a study of cytomegalovirus exposure and HLA in healthy donors. Overall study results and limits: Available immune exposure information covered CMV serostatus only. Follow-up analysis later connected one missense variant in DCLRE1C with trimming of TCR beta V- and J-genes. The authors later found TCR association rates varying by HLA locus, with DRB1 most and HLA-C fewest.

V and J are TRBV11-3 and TRBJ2-5; 7 positions match TRBD2. The sample was PBMCs. This TCR was recovered from a middle-aged man in good health and CMV-seronegative. CDR3: CASSLDLVGGETQYF. The CDR3 DNA follows: TGTGCCAGCAGCTTAGATCTTGTGGGAGGGGAGACCCAGTACTTC.